A selection of T cell receptor beta chains follows, all from one sample in a study of beta chain features in type 1 diabetes. Assay: immunoSEQ multiplex PCR; the TCRdb copy retains only in-frame clones and omits some. The data hold nearly 350,000 clones, with over 7% observed a single time. Sequences were obtained from central memory CD4+ T cells from blood. These receptors originate from a man aged 25-40 years with type 1 diabetes. Both conserved end residues are part of each CDR3. The D gene is left open where the match is weak. Clone size, where shown, is once, few, many, or a class for clones that have expanded.

clone_size	v_call	j_call	d_call	cdr3_nt	cdr3_aa
many	TRBV4-1	TRBJ1-5	NA	TGCGCCAGCAGCCAAGATCTTGGCAGCGGGAATCAGCCCCAGCATTTT	CASSQDLGSGNQPQHF
few	TRBV5-6	TRBJ2-2	TRBD1	TGTGCCAGCAGGCCAATGACAGGGGCGAACACCGGGGAGCTGTTTTTT	CASRPMTGANTGELFF
few	TRBV11-2	TRBJ2-7	TRBD1	TGTGCCAGCAGCTTAATCCACAGGGGCTCCTACGAGCAGTACTTC	CASSLIHRGSYEQYF
few	TRBV5-1	TRBJ2-1	NA	TGCGCCAGCAGCTTAGGCCTCCTAGCATACAATGAGCAGTTCTTC	CASSLGLLAYNEQFF
NA	TRBV7-2	TRBJ2-1	TRBD2	TGTGCCAGCAGCCTAGGGCTAGCGGGGACGGATGAGCAGTTCTTC	CASSLGLAGTDEQFF
few	TRBV7-2	TRBJ2-7	TRBD1	TGTGCCAGCAGGGCGGGACAGGGGGACTACGAGCAGTACTTC	CASRAGQGDYEQYF
NA	TRBV27	TRBJ1-1	NA	TGTGCCAGCAGTTTATTGCCAGGGAACACTGAAGCTTTCTTT	CASSLLPGNTEAFF
few	TRBV5-5	TRBJ2-7	NA	TGTGCCAGCAGTCCAGGATACTCCTACGAGCAGTACTTC	CASSPGYSYEQYF
many	TRBV5-1	TRBJ2-7	NA	TGCGCCAGCAGCTTGACGACAGGAGACTACGAGCAGTACTTC	CASSLTTGDYEQYF
few	TRBV6-5	TRBJ2-5	NA	TGTGCCAGCAGAACCCCGGGGGAGACCCAGTACTTC	CASRTPGETQYF
once	TRBV15	TRBJ2-5	NA	TGTGCCACCAGCCGATCGACCCTTGTGGAGACCCAGTACTTC	CATSRSTLVETQYF
NA	TRBV7-2	TRBJ2-6	TRBD1	TGTGCCAGCAGCTCGACAGGGGGCGGCTCTGGGGCCAACGTCCTGACTTTC	CASSSTGGGSGANVLTF
NA	TRBV4-2	TRBJ2-2	TRBD1	TGTGCCAGCAGCCAACGATCCGGGACAGAGAACACCGGGGAGCTGTTTTTT	CASSQRSGTENTGELFF
few	TRBV6-5	TRBJ2-7	NA	TGTGCCAGCAGTTATTCGGCAGGGCGGTACGAGCAGTACTTC	CASSYSAGRYEQYF
few	TRBV9	TRBJ2-3	NA	TGTGCCAGCAGCGTAGGGGAACATACGCAGTATTTT	CASSVGEHTQYF
NA	TRBV6-5	TRBJ2-7	TRBD1	TGTGCCAGCAGTGGACAGGGGGGAAACGAGCAGTACTTC	CASSGQGGNEQYF
few	TRBV7-2	TRBJ1-6	NA	TGTGCCAGCAGCTTCCTTCTAGATTCACCCCTCCACTTT	CASSFLLDSPLHF
NA	TRBV29-1	TRBJ2-3	TRBD1	TGCAGCGTCTATGGGGGACAGGTTCTGACTAGCACAGATACGCAGTATTTT	CSVYGGQVLTSTDTQYF
NA	TRBV10-3	TRBJ2-7	TRBD2	TGTGCCATCAGTGAAGGACTAGCGGGTGTATCCTACGAGCAGTACTTC	CAISEGLAGVSYEQYF
few	TRBV30	TRBJ2-2	TRBD1	TGTGCCTGGAGGGGACAGGGATTGGGCACCGGGGAGCTGTTTTTT	CAWRGQGLGTGELFF
NA	TRBV29-1	TRBJ2-4	NA	TGCAGCGTTACGGCAGGGAACATTCAGTACTTC	CSVTAGNIQYF
few	TRBV30	TRBJ1-2	NA	TGTGCTGGAGGACGGTCCTATGGCTACACCTTC	CAGGRSYGYTF
few	TRBV18	TRBJ1-6	NA	TGTGCCAGCTCATTCACAGACTCCTATAATTCACCCCTCCACTTT	CASSFTDSYNSPLHF
many	TRBV9	TRBJ1-5	NA	TGTGCCAGCAGCGTAGCCGGGAGAGTAGTCAATCAGCCCCAGCATTTT	CASSVAGRVVNQPQHF
NA	TRBV7-2	TRBJ2-3	TRBD2	TGTGCCAGCAGCTTCTCGGGGGGGCCAGATACGCAGTATTTT	CASSFSGGPDTQYF
many	TRBV4-3	TRBJ2-7	TRBD1	TGCGCCAGCGAATCTTGGACAGGGGGCGGGTACGAGCAGTACTTC	CASESWTGGGYEQYF
few	TRBV10-3	TRBJ2-7	NA	TGTGCCATCAGCCAAGACAGGGGAGGGTACGAGCAGTACTTC	CAISQDRGGYEQYF
NA	TRBV12-5	TRBJ2-5	NA	TGTGCTAGTGGTCCGGGGACTTCAAGGTCAGAGACCCAGTACTTC	CASGPGTSRSETQYF
few	TRBV6-5	TRBJ2-3	TRBD1	TGTGCCAGCAGTAGACAGGGGGCGAGAACAGATACGCAGTATTTT	CASSRQGARTDTQYF
many	TRBV7-9	TRBJ2-1	NA	TGTGCCAGCAGCCTCAGGGAGATCAACAATGAGCAGTTCTTC	CASSLREINNEQFF
few	TRBV6-6	TRBJ1-5	NA	TGTGCCAGCAGTTGGCAGAGCAATCAGCCCCAGCATTTT	CASSWQSNQPQHF
NA	TRBV2	TRBJ2-7	NA	TGTGCCAGCAGGACGGTCATCAGTACCTCCTACGAGCAGTACTTC	CASRTVISTSYEQYF
NA	TRBV4-3	TRBJ1-4	NA	TGCGCCAGCAGCCAAAACCGGGGAACTAATGAAAAACTGTTTTTT	CASSQNRGTNEKLFF
few	TRBV11-2	TRBJ2-7	TRBD2	TGTGCCAGCAGCTTAGGGACTAGCGGGGGGGCCAGGTACGAGCAGTACTTC	CASSLGTSGGARYEQYF
NA	TRBV5-1	TRBJ2-1	TRBD1	TGCGCCAGCAGCCCCCGGGACAGAGAAGCGAATGAGCAGTTCTTC	CASSPRDREANEQFF
few	TRBV7-2	TRBJ1-2	NA	TGTGCCAGCAGCTTAGACGGACGAGACTACACCTTC	CASSLDGRDYTF
many	TRBV10-3	TRBJ2-7	NA	TGTGCCATCAGTGACCAAAACGGGGGAACCTACGAGCAGTACTTC	CAISDQNGGTYEQYF
NA	TRBV5-1	TRBJ2-2	TRBD1	TGCGCCAGCAGCTTGGTGGGGACAGACACCGGGGAGCTGTTTTTT	CASSLVGTDTGELFF
many	TRBV28	TRBJ2-1	NA	TGTGCCAGCAGTTTCTTGGGGCCGACAGACAATGAGCAGTTCTTC	CASSFLGPTDNEQFF
few	TRBV5-6	TRBJ2-2	TRBD2	TGTGCCAGCAGCCCCGCAGCGGGGGGAACCGGGGAGCTGTTTTTT	CASSPAAGGTGELFF
NA	TRBV7-2	TRBJ2-1	NA	TGTGCCAGCAGCTTAGTGGGTGAGCAGTTCTTC	CASSLVGEQFF
NA	TRBV14	TRBJ1-1	TRBD1	TGTGCCAGCAGGAGAGACAGGGCGAACACTGAAGCTTTCTTT	CASRRDRANTEAFF
NA	TRBV9	TRBJ2-7	TRBD2	TGTGCCAGCAGCGTGTCCTCAACCGGGACTACTCCCTACGAGCAGTACTTC	CASSVSSTGTTPYEQYF
NA	TRBV7-9	TRBJ2-7	NA	TGTGCCAGCAGCGAGCGGTCGGGGGAGAACTCCTACGAGCAGTACTTC	CASSERSGENSYEQYF
NA	TRBV5-4	TRBJ2-2	NA	TGTGCCAGCAGCTTGGAAAGGAGGGCAGGAGGGGAGCTGTTTTTT	CASSLERRAGGELFF
few	TRBV20-1	TRBJ1-1	NA	TGCAGGGTCGGGGGTCGCACTGAAGCTTTCTTT	CRVGGRTEAFF
NA	TRBV6-6	TRBJ1-2	NA	TGTGCCAGCAGTTACTCCACAGGGACCTATGGCTACATCTTC	CASSYSTGTYGYIF
few	TRBV29-1	TRBJ1-5	TRBD1	TGCAGCGTTGCCGACACAGGACAGGGTGAGAGTCAGCCCCAGCATTTT	CSVADTGQGESQPQHF
many	TRBV4-1	TRBJ1-2	TRBD1	TGCGCCAGCAGCGGAGACAGGGGGTATGGCTACACCTTC	CASSGDRGYGYTF
NA	TRBV6-6	TRBJ1-6	TRBD1	TGTGCCAGCGGGGCAGGGGGCGAATCACCCCTCCACTTT	CASGAGGESPLHF
few	TRBV12-5	TRBJ2-3	TRBD2	TGTGCTAGTAGCGGGGGGACAGATACGCAGTATTTT	CASSGGTDTQYF
NA	TRBV7-2	TRBJ1-2	TRBD1	TGTGCCAGCAGTCCGACAGGGGACTATGGCTACACCTTC	CASSPTGDYGYTF
few	TRBV7-8	TRBJ1-3	NA	TGTGCCAGCAGCTCTACCGGGACCGAAGGAAACACCATATATTTT	CASSSTGTEGNTIYF
few	TRBV28	TRBJ1-5	NA	TGTGCCAGCAGTTCATCGCCAGCTCAGCCCCAGCATTTT	CASSSSPAQPQHF
NA	TRBV11-3	TRBJ1-6	NA	TGTGCCAGCAGCCGTGGGAAGGGAGGTAGTTCACCCCTCCACTTT	CASSRGKGGSSPLHF
NA	TRBV5-4	TRBJ2-3	NA	TGTGCCAGCAGCACTCGACTAGTATACAACACAGATACGCAGTATTTT	CASSTRLVYNTDTQYF
NA	TRBV5-1	TRBJ2-2	NA	TGCGCCAGCACCCGGACCTCGAACACCGGGGAGCTGTTTTTT	CASTRTSNTGELFF